The source of this T cell receptor beta chain is a study of OX40 agonist ivuxolimab in advanced cancers. Whole-study context: Administration of intravenous ivuxolimab to patients occurred every 2 weeks at 0.01 to 10 mg/kg. Overall study results and limits: Low normalized clonal expansion also occurred in some nonresponding patients. Clonal expansion by week 6 occurred in CD4+ and CD8+ blood T cells (at 0.1 to 3.0 mg/kg).

V was cut by 0 bases and J by 4 bases, with 16 bases left in between. Germline CDR1 SGHTA, CDR2 FQGNSA. This CDR3 spans 17 amino acids. The count of this clone is one. Its antigen is undetermined. Assay: immunoSEQ multiplex PCR; the TCRdb copy retains only in-frame clones and omits some. In the table there are tens of thousands of clones, about 94% of which are singletons. The chain couples TRBV7-2 to TRBJ2-1; a possible D gene is TRBD1 (5 bases). The sequencing used CD4+ or CD8+ T cells sorted from blood, collected in a trial of the OX40 agonist ivuxolimab. This receptor was obtained from an adult with an advanced solid tumor such as melanoma, head and neck, liver or kidney cancer. The CDR3 DNA reads as TGTGCCAGCAGCTTAGCGGGGCCTTCCCCCCTTTACAATGAGCAGTTCTTC. Protein product: CASSLAGPSPLYNEQFF. Full variable domain (outside the CDR3, taken from reference TRBV7-2 and TRBJ2-1): GAGVSQSPSNKVTEKGKDVELRCDPISGHTALYWYRQSLGQGLEFLIYFQGNSAPDKSGLPSDRFSAERTGGSVSTLTIQRTQQEDSAVYLCASSLAGPSPLYNEQFFGPGTRLTVL.